Listed below are T cell receptor beta chains from one sample, sequenced in a study of blood T cell repertoires in COVID-19. The protocol was immunoSEQ multiplex PCR, while the TCRdb copy is restricted to in-frame clones and leaves out a portion. The sample has fewer than 45,000 clones, approximately 90% seen once. Sequenced input: peripheral blood. These receptors came from a woman aged 30 to 39 in a cohort sampled during active COVID-19. CDR3s include the opening cysteine and the closing phenylalanine or tryptophan.

v_call cdr3_aa
TRBV18 CASSPRQHRMETQYF
TRBV11-3 CASSLGASGTGEETQYF
TRBV7-9 CASSHGLAGGGEQFF
TRBV7-6 CASSLPTSGRYEQYF
TRBV6-5 CASSYLQGAANYGYTF
TRBV30 CAWSPFALSSYEQYF
TRBV27 CASSLYAGGGGKPQHF
TRBV10-3 CAISESGGRGISSYNEQFF
TRBV11-3 CASSFPGVMGYTF
TRBV7-9 CASSFRTASGANVLTF
TRBV6-5 CASTSTDRRNSPLHF
TRBV5-1 CASSFGLGTYNEQFF
TRBV4-3 CASSQDQAGAHTGELFF
TRBV29-1 CSVRTGDVYGYTF
TRBV7-8 CASSLGGSGRRGNEQFF
TRBV5-6 CASSLGGPSYEQYF
TRBV28 CASKRWDTFSGNTIYF
TRBV6-6 CASSPPVAGNTIYF
TRBV6-2/TRBV6-3 CASSPLPPGRNTDTQYF
TRBV19 CASSTLQGLHEQYF
TRBV2 CASRGDTANTGELFF
TRBV2 CASTGGATNEKLFF
TRBV15 CATSRVLATYNEQFF
TRBV28 CASSLGGGSYEQYF
TRBV6-5 CASRDRVGALHF
TRBV7-2 CASSLARGPYNEQFF
TRBV19 CASSVSPTRDYGYTF
TRBV6-2/TRBV6-3 CASSWTAGMQETQYF
TRBV5-5 CASSLAGTGPYEQYF
TRBV27 CASSSMTSGRFTDTQYF
TRBV7-8 CASSPRTSTSSYNEQFF
TRBV7-9 CASSRTETGELFF
TRBV5-5 CASRADQETQYF
TRBV10-3 CATGQGGYGYTF
TRBV6-2/TRBV6-3 CASSYGAREWRNEQFF
TRBV13 CASSFRDKPATEAFF
TRBV24-1 CATSDPRWRPTDTQYF
TRBV3-1/TRBV3-2 CASSQGHRYIYEQYF
TRBV3-1/TRBV3-2 CASSQVSQGNSPLHF
TRBV9 CASSVAPSGRYEQYF
TRBV27 CASSAGQLNTEAFF
TRBV19 CASRQREGRSYNEQFF
TRBV7-8 CASSLRDRIMNTEAFF
TRBV28 CASSSSGTDDTEAFF
TRBV5-1 CASSLLAVGDTQYF
TRBV24-1 CATSAQGLAGALGGDTQYF
TRBV29-1 CSVEDHFGDYGYTF
TRBV5-6 CASSPGPYHSNQPQHF
TRBV24-1 CATSDGGRDSNQPQHF
TRBV7-2 CASSLVQGSGYTF
TRBV9 CASSFRGGGRWDTGELFF
TRBV10-3 CAILEGATTGEQYF
TRBV11-2 CASRVALAGDNEQFF
TRBV19 CAARGTESYEQYF
TRBV4-2 CASSQAQLNTEAFF
TRBV30 CAWRSMNTEAFF
TRBV11-2 CASSLALAASYEQYF
TRBV14 CASSQDSEGFYEQYF
TRBV11-3 CASSPGLAVGYEQFF
TRBV5-1 CASSLPGGGETQYF